This T cell receptor beta chain was recovered during a study of control samples from healthy donors and cancer patients. Germline trimming cut 5 bases from V and 6 bases from J; bases unmatched to any gene: 8. CDR3 length equals 14 residues. Germline V gene lookup returns CDR1 SGHTA and CDR2 FQGTGA. Measured with immunoSEQ multiplex PCR; TCRdb has only the in-frame clones, and not every one. Of about 89,000 clones listed, around 85% are singletons. The TCR sequence derives from a woman aged 40 to 55 in good health. The chain recombines TRBV7-3 with TRBJ2-3; 7 bases are shared with TRBD2. The sample comprised blood. The CDR3 nucleotides read TGTGCCAGCAGCCCCGGGGGAGGGGTGGATACGCAGTATTTT. It translates to CASSPGGGVDTQYF.